A selection of T cell receptor beta chains follows, all from one sample in a study of graft-versus-host responses after intestinal transplantation. Their recognized antigens are unknown. Assay: immunoSEQ multiplex PCR; the TCRdb copy retains only in-frame clones and omits some. This table has 93,000 or so clones, roughly 93% appearing once. Sample: unstimulated CD8+ T cells sorted from spleen or lymph node cells, taken before intestinal transplant. These receptors came from a human donor who received an intestinal transplant. The CDR3 runs from the conserved cysteine through the conserved F or W. The D gene is left open where the match is weak. Clone size appears in some rows only: once, few, many, or a class for an expanded clone.

j_call: TRBJ1-2; clone_size: -; d_call: TRBD1; v_call: TRBV6-5; cdr3_aa: CASSGLDRADGYTF; cdr3_nt: TGTGCCAGCAGTGGCCTGGACAGGGCCGATGGCTACACCTTC
j_call: TRBJ2-7; clone_size: -; d_call: -; v_call: TRBV5-1; cdr3_aa: CASSLPGNYEQYF; cdr3_nt: TGCGCCAGCAGCTTGCCTGGGAATTACGAGCAGTACTTC
j_call: TRBJ1-2; clone_size: -; d_call: -; v_call: TRBV5-4; cdr3_aa: CASSSTPVRYTF; cdr3_nt: TGTGCCAGCAGCTCGACCCCGGTGCGCTACACCTTC
j_call: TRBJ2-3; clone_size: -; d_call: -; v_call: TRBV7-9; cdr3_aa: CASSPTGVQVGYF; cdr3_nt: TGTGCCAGCAGCCCGACGGGGGTCCAGGTCGGGTATTTT
j_call: TRBJ1-1; clone_size: -; d_call: TRBD1; v_call: TRBV23-1; cdr3_aa: CASSQPGTVTNTEAFF; cdr3_nt: TGCGCCAGCAGTCAACCCGGGACAGTTACAAACACTGAAGCTTTCTTT
j_call: TRBJ2-1; clone_size: -; d_call: -; v_call: TRBV9; cdr3_aa: CASSVAQVNDEQFF; cdr3_nt: TGTGCCAGCAGCGTAGCCCAGGTTAACGATGAGCAGTTCTTC
j_call: TRBJ1-1; clone_size: -; d_call: -; v_call: TRBV7-9; cdr3_aa: CASSVRKISEGTEAFF; cdr3_nt: TGTGCCAGCAGCGTACGAAAAATCTCCGAGGGAACTGAAGCTTTCTTT
j_call: TRBJ2-5; clone_size: -; d_call: -; v_call: TRBV7-2; cdr3_aa: CASSLGLPNSFQETQYF; cdr3_nt: TGTGCCAGCAGCTTAGGACTCCCCAATTCCTTCCAAGAGACCCAGTACTTC
j_call: TRBJ2-2; clone_size: -; d_call: -; v_call: TRBV9; cdr3_aa: CASSPSYGELFF; cdr3_nt: TGTGCCAGCAGCCCCAGTTACGGGGAGCTGTTTTTT
j_call: TRBJ1-4; clone_size: few; d_call: -; v_call: TRBV19; cdr3_aa: CASSTLSGFEEKLFF; cdr3_nt: TGTGCCAGTAGCACACTCTCGGGATTCGAAGAAAAACTGTTTTTT
j_call: TRBJ1-1; clone_size: -; d_call: -; v_call: TRBV19; cdr3_aa: CASSIGATEAFF; cdr3_nt: TGTGCCAGTAGTATCGGGGCCACTGAAGCTTTCTTT
j_call: TRBJ2-2; clone_size: -; d_call: -; v_call: TRBV4-1; cdr3_aa: CASSPQGRDTGELFF; cdr3_nt: TGCGCCAGCAGCCCACAGGGGAGGGACACCGGGGAGCTGTTTTTT
j_call: TRBJ1-1; clone_size: -; d_call: -; v_call: TRBV9; cdr3_aa: CASSVEPGRPAEAFF; cdr3_nt: TGTGCCAGCAGCGTAGAACCAGGCAGGCCCGCCGAAGCTTTCTTT
j_call: TRBJ1-6; clone_size: -; d_call: -; v_call: TRBV6-5; cdr3_aa: CASSELIDSPLHF; cdr3_nt: TGTGCCAGCAGTGAGTTGATCGATTCACCCCTCCACTTT
j_call: TRBJ1-1; clone_size: -; d_call: TRBD1; v_call: TRBV27; cdr3_aa: CASNRQGGGTEAFF; cdr3_nt: TGTGCCAGCAACCGACAGGGGGGGGGCACTGAAGCTTTCTTT
j_call: TRBJ1-2; clone_size: -; d_call: -; v_call: TRBV15; cdr3_aa: CATSSVDKRVDYNYGYTF; cdr3_nt: TGTGCCACCAGCAGCGTTGACAAGAGGGTCGACTATAACTATGGCTACACCTTC
j_call: TRBJ2-7; clone_size: -; d_call: -; v_call: TRBV19; cdr3_aa: CASSHDGNYEQYF; cdr3_nt: TGTGCCAGTAGTCACGACGGTAACTACGAGCAGTACTTC
j_call: TRBJ2-7; clone_size: -; d_call: -; v_call: TRBV2; cdr3_aa: CASMERSYEQYF; cdr3_nt: TGTGCCAGCATGGAGAGATCGTACGAGCAGTACTTC
j_call: TRBJ1-1; clone_size: -; d_call: -; v_call: TRBV29-1; cdr3_aa: CSVDPKNTEAFF; cdr3_nt: TGCAGCGTTGACCCCAAAAACACTGAAGCTTTCTTT
j_call: TRBJ1-4; clone_size: -; d_call: -; v_call: TRBV13; cdr3_aa: CASSYRLGGGDEKLFF; cdr3_nt: TGTGCCAGCAGCTACCGTCTGGGGGGAGGCGATGAAAAACTGTTTTTT
j_call: TRBJ1-1; clone_size: -; d_call: -; v_call: TRBV2; cdr3_aa: CASRKDPALNTEAFF; cdr3_nt: TGTGCCAGCAGGAAGGACCCCGCCTTGAACACTGAAGCTTTCTTT
j_call: TRBJ1-2; clone_size: -; d_call: -; v_call: TRBV6-1; cdr3_aa: CASSSWIANYGYTF; cdr3_nt: TGTGCCAGCAGCAGTTGGATCGCTAACTATGGCTACACCTTC
j_call: TRBJ1-3; clone_size: few; d_call: -; v_call: TRBV5-5; cdr3_aa: CASSLGQSGNTIYF; cdr3_nt: TGTGCCAGCAGCTTGGGGCAGTCTGGAAACACCATATATTTT
j_call: TRBJ1-1; clone_size: -; d_call: TRBD1; v_call: TRBV6-1; cdr3_aa: CASSDVAGGRIGQF; cdr3_nt: TGTGCCAGCAGTGATGTGGCAGGGGGACGAATTGGCCAATTT
j_call: TRBJ2-5; clone_size: -; d_call: TRBD1; v_call: TRBV7-6; cdr3_aa: CASSSRQGRQETQYF; cdr3_nt: TGTGCCAGCAGCTCCCGACAGGGGAGGCAAGAGACCCAGTACTTC
j_call: TRBJ2-1; clone_size: -; d_call: -; v_call: TRBV6-6; cdr3_aa: CASSYSNEQFF; cdr3_nt: TGTGCCAGCAGTTATAGCAATGAGCAGTTCTTC
j_call: TRBJ2-1; clone_size: -; d_call: TRBD2; v_call: TRBV6-1; cdr3_aa: CASSVILAGGHNEQFF; cdr3_nt: TGTGCCAGCAGTGTAATTCTAGCGGGGGGGCACAATGAGCAGTTCTTC
j_call: TRBJ1-2; clone_size: -; d_call: -; v_call: TRBV19; cdr3_aa: CASSIWDLANYGYTF; cdr3_nt: TGTGCCAGTAGTATATGGGACTTAGCTAACTATGGCTACACCTTC
j_call: TRBJ1-1; clone_size: -; d_call: -; v_call: TRBV5-4; cdr3_aa: CASSLVGAAGGSEAFF; cdr3_nt: TGTGCCAGCAGCTTGGTAGGGGCGGCGGGGGGGAGTGAAGCTTTCTTT
j_call: TRBJ2-1; clone_size: -; d_call: TRBD2; v_call: TRBV9; cdr3_aa: CASSEQLAGGYNEQFF; cdr3_nt: TGTGCCAGCAGCGAGCAACTAGCGGGGGGGTACAATGAGCAGTTCTTC
j_call: TRBJ2-3; clone_size: -; d_call: -; v_call: TRBV9; cdr3_aa: CASSVEQGSSTDTQYF; cdr3_nt: TGTGCCAGCAGCGTAGAGCAGGGGTCCAGCACAGATACGCAGTATTTT
j_call: TRBJ1-2; clone_size: -; d_call: TRBD1; v_call: TRBV9; cdr3_aa: CASSQTGTTNYGYTF; cdr3_nt: TGTGCCAGCAGCCAGACAGGGACTACAAACTATGGCTACACCTTC
j_call: TRBJ1-2; clone_size: -; d_call: -; v_call: TRBV4-1; cdr3_aa: CASSQAATQPSYTF; cdr3_nt: TGCGCCAGCAGCCAAGCGGCAACCCAGCCCAGCTACACCTTC
j_call: TRBJ1-6; clone_size: -; d_call: -; v_call: TRBV15; cdr3_aa: CATTSGVVGSPLHF; cdr3_nt: TGTGCCACCACCTCAGGGGTGGTGGGTTCACCCCTCCACTTT
j_call: TRBJ2-7; clone_size: -; d_call: TRBD1; v_call: TRBV27; cdr3_aa: CASSWDRGYEQYF; cdr3_nt: TGTGCCAGCAGTTGGGACAGGGGGTACGAGCAGTACTTC
j_call: TRBJ2-1; clone_size: -; d_call: -; v_call: TRBV4-1; cdr3_aa: CASSQVSPGNEQFF; cdr3_nt: TGCGCCAGCAGCCAGGTATCCCCTGGCAATGAGCAGTTCTTC
j_call: TRBJ2-7; clone_size: -; d_call: TRBD1; v_call: TRBV7-9; cdr3_aa: CASSTGQGYEQYF; cdr3_nt: TGTGCCAGCAGCACGGGACAGGGCTACGAGCAGTACTTC
j_call: TRBJ2-2; clone_size: -; d_call: -; v_call: TRBV20-1; cdr3_aa: CSALNTGELFF; cdr3_nt: TGCAGTGCTCTTAACACCGGGGAGCTGTTTTTT
j_call: TRBJ1-5; clone_size: -; d_call: -; v_call: TRBV21-1; cdr3_aa: CASSKPPDLDNQPQHF; cdr3_nt: TGTGCCAGCAGCAAACCCCCTGACCTCGACAATCAGCCCCAGCATTTT
j_call: TRBJ2-3; clone_size: -; d_call: -; v_call: TRBV9; cdr3_aa: CASSPRGSPGDTQYF; cdr3_nt: TGTGCCAGCAGCCCCCGGGGCAGCCCCGGGGATACGCAGTATTTT
j_call: TRBJ2-3; clone_size: -; d_call: -; v_call: TRBV29-1; cdr3_aa: CSVEGLSLPTDTDTQYF; cdr3_nt: TGCAGCGTTGAAGGGCTTAGCCTACCAACCGACACAGATACGCAGTATTTT
j_call: TRBJ1-5; clone_size: -; d_call: -; v_call: TRBV13; cdr3_aa: CASSLGLGNQPQHF; cdr3_nt: TGTGCCAGCAGCTTAGGGCTGGGCAATCAGCCCCAGCATTTT
j_call: TRBJ1-6; clone_size: few; d_call: -; v_call: TRBV4-1; cdr3_aa: CASNTRDGNSPLHF; cdr3_nt: TGCGCCAGCAATACCCGGGACGGAAATTCACCCCTCCACTTT
j_call: TRBJ2-4; clone_size: -; d_call: -; v_call: TRBV6-4; cdr3_aa: CASSPNGHHVQGLAKNIQYF; cdr3_nt: TGTGCCAGCAGTCCCAACGGACACCACGTCCAAGGATTAGCCAAAAACATTCAGTACTTC
j_call: TRBJ1-2; clone_size: once; d_call: -; v_call: TRBV7-6; cdr3_aa: CASSETRQPGAPWAIRYGYTF; cdr3_nt: TGTGCCAGCAGCGAAACCCGACAGCCAGGGGCGCCGTGGGCTATACGCTATGGCTACACCTTC
j_call: TRBJ1-2; clone_size: -; d_call: TRBD1; v_call: TRBV11-3; cdr3_aa: CASSLDLVSGGNYGYTF; cdr3_nt: TGTGCCAGCAGCTTAGATTTGGTGTCAGGGGGTAACTATGGCTACACCTTC
j_call: TRBJ2-7; clone_size: -; d_call: TRBD1; v_call: TRBV5-1; cdr3_aa: CASSFGQGNEQYF; cdr3_nt: TGCGCCAGCAGCTTTGGACAGGGGAACGAGCAGTACTTC
j_call: TRBJ1-2; clone_size: -; d_call: TRBD1; v_call: TRBV5-4; cdr3_aa: CASRSDREAYGYTF; cdr3_nt: TGTGCCAGCAGGTCTGACAGGGAGGCCTATGGCTACACCTTC
j_call: TRBJ1-1; clone_size: -; d_call: -; v_call: TRBV13; cdr3_aa: CASSLGEGLNTEAFF; cdr3_nt: TGTGCCAGCAGCTTAGGGGAGGGTCTGAACACTGAAGCTTTCTTT
j_call: TRBJ2-2; clone_size: -; d_call: -; v_call: TRBV18; cdr3_aa: CASSGWTENTGELFF; cdr3_nt: TGTGCCAGCTCGGGGTGGACAGAGAACACCGGGGAGCTGTTTTTT
j_call: TRBJ1-4; clone_size: -; d_call: TRBD1; v_call: TRBV5-1; cdr3_aa: CASRATGVYEKLFF; cdr3_nt: TGCGCCAGCAGAGCGACAGGGGTCTATGAAAAACTGTTTTTT
j_call: TRBJ2-1; clone_size: -; d_call: -; v_call: TRBV10-3; cdr3_aa: CATRDSLYSYNEQFF; cdr3_nt: TGTGCCACGCGAGACTCCCTCTACTCCTACAATGAGCAGTTCTTC
j_call: TRBJ2-7; clone_size: -; d_call: -; v_call: TRBV6-5; cdr3_aa: CASSYGRSMGYEQYF; cdr3_nt: TGTGCCAGCAGTTACGGCAGGTCAATGGGGTACGAGCAGTACTTC
j_call: TRBJ1-1; clone_size: -; d_call: TRBD1; v_call: TRBV27; cdr3_aa: CASQAGQGTWDTEAFF; cdr3_nt: TGTGCGTCACAAGCGGGACAGGGGACGTGGGACACTGAAGCTTTCTTT
j_call: TRBJ2-7; clone_size: -; d_call: -; v_call: TRBV6-5; cdr3_aa: CASSWGVGYEQYF; cdr3_nt: TGTGCCAGCAGTTGGGGGGTGGGCTACGAGCAGTACTTC
j_call: TRBJ2-3; clone_size: -; d_call: -; v_call: TRBV5-6; cdr3_aa: CASSPGFSTDTQYF; cdr3_nt: TGTGCCAGCAGCCCTGGGTTCTCCACAGATACGCAGTATTTT